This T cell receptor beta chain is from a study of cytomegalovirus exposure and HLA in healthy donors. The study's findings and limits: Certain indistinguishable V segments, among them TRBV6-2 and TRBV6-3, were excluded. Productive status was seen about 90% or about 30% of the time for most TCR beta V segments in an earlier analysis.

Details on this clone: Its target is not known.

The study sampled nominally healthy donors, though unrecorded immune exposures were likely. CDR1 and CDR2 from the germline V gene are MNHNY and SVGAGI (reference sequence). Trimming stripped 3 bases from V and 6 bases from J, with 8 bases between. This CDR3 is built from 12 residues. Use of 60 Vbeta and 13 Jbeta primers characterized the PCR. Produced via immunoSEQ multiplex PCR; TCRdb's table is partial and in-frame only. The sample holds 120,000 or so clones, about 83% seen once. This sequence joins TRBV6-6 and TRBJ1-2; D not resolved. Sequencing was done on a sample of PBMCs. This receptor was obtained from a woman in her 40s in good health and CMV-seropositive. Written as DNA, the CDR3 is TGTGCCAGCAGTTATCCTGAGGATGGCTACACCTTC. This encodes CASSYPEDGYTF.